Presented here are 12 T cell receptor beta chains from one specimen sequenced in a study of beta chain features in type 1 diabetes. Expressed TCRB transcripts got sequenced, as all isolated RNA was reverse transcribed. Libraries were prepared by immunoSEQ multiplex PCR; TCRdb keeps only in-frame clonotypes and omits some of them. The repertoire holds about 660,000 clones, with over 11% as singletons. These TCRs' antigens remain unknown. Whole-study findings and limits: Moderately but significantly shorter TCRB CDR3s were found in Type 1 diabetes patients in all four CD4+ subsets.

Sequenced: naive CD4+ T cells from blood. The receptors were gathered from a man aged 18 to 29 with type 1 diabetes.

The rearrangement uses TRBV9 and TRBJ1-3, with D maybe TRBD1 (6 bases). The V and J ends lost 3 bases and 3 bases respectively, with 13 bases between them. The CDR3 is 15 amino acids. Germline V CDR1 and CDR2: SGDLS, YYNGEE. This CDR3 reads CASSAPGAGGNTIYF. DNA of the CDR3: TGTGCCAGCAGCGCCCCAGGGGCGGGTGGAAACACCATATATTTT.

CDR3 sequence reads: CASSVRDSIHVLTF. Written as DNA, the CDR3 is TGTGCCAGCAGCGTCCGGGACTCCATCCACGTCCTGACTTTC. The chain has TRBV7-8 and TRBJ2-6, with a weak D call TRBD2 (6 bases). CDR3 size: 14 residues. Trimming took 5 bases from V and 11 from J, leaving 16 bases between them. Germline CDR1 and CDR2: SGHVS and FQNEAQ.

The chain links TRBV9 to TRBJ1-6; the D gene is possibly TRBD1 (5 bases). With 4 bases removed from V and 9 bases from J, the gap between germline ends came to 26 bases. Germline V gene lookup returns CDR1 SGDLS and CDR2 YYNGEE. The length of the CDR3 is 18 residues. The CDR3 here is CASSSQLDSGKWSSPLHF. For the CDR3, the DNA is TGTGCCAGCAGCTCACAATTAGACAGTGGGAAATGGAGTTCACCCCTCCACTTT.

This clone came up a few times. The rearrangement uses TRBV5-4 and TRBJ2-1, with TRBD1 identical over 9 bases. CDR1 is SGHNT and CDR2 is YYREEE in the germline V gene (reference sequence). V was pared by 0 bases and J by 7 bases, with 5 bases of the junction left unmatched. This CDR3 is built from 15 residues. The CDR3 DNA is TGTGCCAGCAGCTTGGGAGGGACAGGGAGTAATGAGCAGTTCTTC. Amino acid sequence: CASSLGGTGSNEQFF.

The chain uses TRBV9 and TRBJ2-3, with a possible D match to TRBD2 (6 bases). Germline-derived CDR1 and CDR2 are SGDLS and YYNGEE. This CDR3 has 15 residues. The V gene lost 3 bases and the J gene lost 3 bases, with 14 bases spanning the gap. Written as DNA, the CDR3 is TGTGCCAGCAGCGGAGGTAGGAGCGGGACAGATACGCAGTATTTT. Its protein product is CASSGGRSGTDTQYF.

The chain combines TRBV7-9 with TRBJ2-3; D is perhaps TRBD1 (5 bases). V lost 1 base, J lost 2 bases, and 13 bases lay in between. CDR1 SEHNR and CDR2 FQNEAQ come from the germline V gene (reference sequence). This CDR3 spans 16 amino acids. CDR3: CASSLGQTQTTDTQYF. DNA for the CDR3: TGTGCCAGCAGCTTAGGACAGACTCAGACCACAGATACGCAGTATTTT.

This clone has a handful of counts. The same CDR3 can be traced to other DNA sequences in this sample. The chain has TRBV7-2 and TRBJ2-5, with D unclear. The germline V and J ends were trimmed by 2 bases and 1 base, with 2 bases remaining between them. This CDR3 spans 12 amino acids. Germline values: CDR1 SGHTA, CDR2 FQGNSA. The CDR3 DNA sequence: TGTGCCAGCAGCTTAATCCAAGAGACCCAGTACTTC. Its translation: CASSLIQETQYF.

CDR3 nucleotide sequence: TGTGCCAGCAGTGAGGGGCGGGTGCAAAACACTGAAGCTTTCTTT. Protein: CASSEGRVQNTEAFF. The V and J genes are TRBV2 and TRBJ1-1, with a possible D match to TRBD1 (5 bases). CDR3 length equals 15 residues. Trimming shortened V by 3 bases and J by 2 bases, and 13 bases separated the two germline ends. Germline lookup yields CDR1 SNHLY and CDR2 FYNNEI.

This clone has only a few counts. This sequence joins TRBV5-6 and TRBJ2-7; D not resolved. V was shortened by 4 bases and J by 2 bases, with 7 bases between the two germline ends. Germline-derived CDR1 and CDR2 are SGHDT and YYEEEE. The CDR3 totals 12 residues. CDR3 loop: CASSPGTYEQYF. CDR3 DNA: TGTGCCAGCAGCCCCGGAACCTACGAGCAGTACTTC.

CDR3 in DNA: TGTGCCAGCAGCGCTCACCGGACGGGTTCCTACAATGAGCAGTTCTTC. It yields the protein CASSAHRTGSYNEQFF. V usage is TRBV7-3 and J usage is TRBJ2-1; D is ambiguous. The germline gives CDR1 SGHTA, CDR2 FQGTGA. The V and J ends lost 5 bases and 1 base respectively, with 15 bases between them. CDR3 size: 16 residues.

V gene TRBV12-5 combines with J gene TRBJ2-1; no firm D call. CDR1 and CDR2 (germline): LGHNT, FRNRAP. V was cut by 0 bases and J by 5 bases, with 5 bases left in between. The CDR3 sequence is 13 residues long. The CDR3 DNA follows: TGTGCTAGTGGTTTGGTGAGTAACAATGAGCAGTTCTTC. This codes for CASGLVSNNEQFF. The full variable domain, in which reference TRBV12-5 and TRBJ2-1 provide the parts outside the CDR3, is DARVTQTPRHKVTEMGQEVTMRCQPILGHNTVFWYRQTMMQGLELLAYFRNRAPLDDSGMPKDRFSAEMPDATLATLKIQPSEPRDSAVYFCASGLVSNNEQFFGPGTRLTVL.

CDR3 nucleotide sequence: TGTGCCAGCGGGGGCCGGATCAATAATTCACCCCTCCACTTT. As protein: CASGGRINNSPLHF. This chain uses TRBV10-3 with TRBJ1-6; D is possibly TRBD1 (6 bases). Trimming left V 10 bases short and J 5 bases short, with 15 bases between. Looked up from germline, CDR1 is ENHRY and CDR2 is SYGVKD. CDR3 length: 14 residues.